Below are 18 T cell receptor beta chains sequenced from a single sample in a study of regulatory T cells in long-lasting Graves disease. HTBI primers from iRepertoire and Arm-PCR of CDR3 regions yielded the TCR beta libraries. TCRdb called the multiplex PCR reads again in MiXCR, with one record for every CDR3 protein. Of 300,000 to 500,000 distinct CDR3 sequences listed, less than 25% are singletons. Time point: persistent/refractory GD, antithyroid drugs over 5 years with positive TRAb. PBMCs provided the RNA from which the TCR library was made. Here the sequenced sample was peripheral blood mononuclear cells (PBMCs), taken when the disease was refractory, from a patient treated with antithyroid drugs. The source of these receptors is a female donor with Graves disease.

This clonotype was counted between two and nine times. The chain carries TRBV24-1 and TRBJ2-2; D possibly corresponds to TRBD2 (6 bases). Germline-derived CDR1 and CDR2 are KGHDR and SFDVKD. This CDR3 contains 16 residues. V shed 3 bases and J shed 1 base, with 11 bases lying between them. CDR3 bases: TGTGCCACCAGTGATCTTTGGGGACTGAACACCGGGGAGCTGTTTTTT. Amino acid sequence: CATSDLWGLNTGELFF.

The chain employs TRBV6-1 and TRBJ2-7; 7 bases are shared with TRBD2. V trimming: 6 bases; J trimming: 1 base; junction bases outside the gene matches: 9. Germline-derived CDR1 and CDR2 are MNHNS and SASEGT. This CDR3 region has 15 residues. This CDR3 is CASSRSGTISYEQYF. The CDR3 region has the DNA TGTGCCAGCAGCCGAAGCGGGACCATTTCCTACGAGCAGTACTTC.

The sample holds many counts of this clonotype. This rearrangement joins TRBV6-5 to TRBJ1-1; D unclear. The germline V and J ends were trimmed by 2 bases and 3 bases, with 16 bases remaining between them. This CDR3 has 16 residues. Germline V gives CDR1 MNHEY, CDR2 SVGAGI. The CDR3 coding sequence is TGTGCCAGCAGTTACGTACGCACAGCCTTGTACACTGAAGCTTTCTTT. Amino acid sequence: CASSYVRTALYTEAFF.

The rearrangement links TRBV4-1 to TRBJ2-7; TRBD2 might be the D (5 bases). V shed 4 bases and J shed 2 bases, with 12 bases lying between them. This CDR3 comprises 14 residues. Germline loops: CDR1 MGHRA, CDR2 YSYEKL. The CDR3 region is CASSLDEGPYEQYF. CDR3 sequence (DNA): TGCGCCAGCAGCCTTGACGAGGGTCCCTACGAGCAGTACTTC.

A few counts support this clonotype. The chain employs TRBV27 and TRBJ1-6; 7 nucleotides match TRBD1. This CDR3 is built from 16 residues. V dropped 4 bases and J dropped 7; count of bases not matched to a gene: 10. In germline, CDR1 is MNHEY, CDR2 SMNVEV (reference sequence). The CDR3 loop reads CASSSHRQGTNSPLHF. DNA for the CDR3: TGTGCCAGCAGTTCCCACCGACAGGGAACCAATTCACCCCTCCACTTT.

The rearrangement joins TRBV6-1 to TRBJ2-2; D unresolved. Germline CDR1 reads MNHNS; CDR2 reads SASEGT. Trimming cost V 6 bases and J 1 base, with 9 bases left between them. The CDR3 covers 14 residues. CDR3 in amino acids: CASRTYQNTGELFF. The DNA of the CDR3 is TGTGCCAGCAGAACCTATCAGAACACCGGGGAGCTGTTTTTT.

This clonotype was seen just once. The rearrangement uses TRBV27 and TRBJ2-1, with 9 bases fitting TRBD2. This CDR3 has 15 amino acids. The V and J ends lost 2 bases and 9 bases, in that order; junction bases with no gene match: 8. Germline values: CDR1 MNHEY, CDR2 SMNVEV (reference sequence). The CDR3 nucleotides are TGTGCCAGCAGTTTAAGTAGCGGGAGTGTAAGTGAGCAGTTCTTC. Translated: CASSLSSGSVSEQFF.

This chain links TRBV7-2 with TRBJ2-4; 8 bases map to TRBD2. The better agreement between TRBJ2-3 and the DNA end casts doubt on the J call. Germline V gene lookup returns CDR1 SGHTA and CDR2 FQGNSA. The CDR3 spans 14 residues. In DNA form, the CDR3 reads TGTGCCAGCAGCTTAGTAACTAGCGGTCCGGGGCAGTATTTT. This sequence encodes CASSLVTSGPGQYF.

This clonotype was picked up a small number of times. V and J are TRBV19 and TRBJ2-7; weak D call: TRBD2 (6 bases). The CDR3 is made up of 17 amino acids. Trimming cost V 6 bases and J 1 base, with 22 bases left between them. From germline, CDR1 is LNHDA and CDR2 SQIVND (reference sequence). Here the CDR3 DNA reads TGTGCCAGTAGGCCTCCAAGACTAGAAATCAGGTCCTACGAGCAGTACTTC. Protein: CASRPPRLEIRSYEQYF.

This clonotype was seen ten or more times. The chain links TRBV28 to TRBJ1-3; 7 bases match TRBD1. The CDR3 is 15 residues long. The germline V gene has CDR1 MDHEN and CDR2 SYDVKM. After removal of 2 bases from V and 2 bases from J, the junction contained 3 bases not matched to a gene. CDR3 sequence reads: CASSLDRVTGNTIYF. The DNA for the CDR3 is TGTGCCAGCAGTTTAGACAGGGTAACTGGAAACACCATATATTTT.

V gene TRBV18 combines with J gene TRBJ2-2, with 7 bases matching TRBD1. The germline V gene has CDR1 KGHSH and CDR2 LQKENI. Trimming took 0 bases from V and 4 from J; bases not matched to a gene: 5. The CDR3 runs to 16 residues. The CDR3 bases are TGTGCCAGCTCACCACCAACGGGGACAGTCACCGGGGAGCTGTTTTTT. The encoded protein is CASSPPTGTVTGELFF.

This clonotype was counted many times. A read error may produce the germline difference seen at one junction end. V usage is TRBV20-1 and J usage is TRBJ2-5; 8 bases are shared with TRBD1. The germline CDR1 and CDR2 sequences are DFQATT and SNEGSKA (reference sequence). This CDR3 has 16 amino acids. The CDR3 region has the DNA TGCAGTGCTGGAGAGGTTCGGACAGGGTCAAAGGAGACCCAGTACTTC. Its protein product is CSAGEVRTGSKETQYF.

The chain employs TRBV7-9 and TRBJ2-2; no clear D. V dropped 5 bases and J dropped 5 bases, with 15 bases sitting between them. Per germline, CDR1 SEHNR and CDR2 FQNEAQ (reference sequence). CDR3 length equals 15 residues. The CDR3, as DNA: TGTGCCAGCAGCCCTCCTAATCTTGTTACCGGGGAGCTGTTTTTT. Translated, it gives CASSPPNLVTGELFF.

The chain couples TRBV5-4 to TRBJ1-2, with a weak D call TRBD1 (6 bases). The CDR3 runs to 14 residues. The germline V gene encodes CDR1 SGHNT and CDR2 YYREEE (reference sequence). The V end was cut by 1 base, the J end by 5 bases, with 12 bases between. CDR3 bases: TGTGCCAGCAGCTTGCGGGGGGCTGGGTATGGCTACACCTTC. This gives the protein CASSLRGAGYGYTF.

This clonotype was seen a handful of times. The chain joins TRBV7-2 to TRBJ2-2; weak D call: TRBD2 (6 bases). This CDR3 has 15 amino acids. Trimming took 5 bases from V and 1 from J, leaving 11 bases between them. Germline V gives CDR1 SGHTA, CDR2 FQGNSA. CDR3 nucleotide sequence: TGTGCCAGCAGCCCCGTGGGGGGGAACACCGGGGAGCTGTTTTTT. Protein product: CASSPVGGNTGELFF.

Here the CDR3 DNA reads TGTGCCAGCAGCCCACGGGACTGGAGCTATGGAAACACCATATATTTT. Its translation is CASSPRDWSYGNTIYF. The chain joins TRBV14 to TRBJ1-3; TRBD1 might be the D (5 bases). V shed 4 bases and J shed 3 bases, with 16 bases lying between them. The CDR3 is 16 residues long. Germline CDR1 SGHDN, CDR2 FVKESK. Supplemented by reference TRBV14 and TRBJ1-3, the full variable domain reads EAGVTQFPSHSVIEKGQTVTLRCDPISGHDNLYWYRRVMGKEIKFLLHFVKESKQDESGMPNNRFLAERTGGTYSTLKVQPAELEDSGVYFCASSPRDWSYGNTIYFGEGSWLTVV.

Turning to this clonotype: A much larger clonotype is one base distant, so this may be a read error. The V and J genes are TRBV6-1 and TRBJ1-1; D is possibly TRBD1 (6 bases). The CDR3 sequence is 15 residues long. Germline V gene lookup returns CDR1 MNHNS and CDR2 SASEGT. The CDR3 reads CASRPDGQLNTEASF. The CDR3, as DNA: TGTGCCAGCAGGCCAGATGGACAGCTGAACACTGAAGCTTCCTTT.

This clonotype was found a few times. The V call is TRBV29-1, the J call TRBJ2-5; the D call may be TRBD1 or TRBD2 (5 bases each). V was pared by 4 bases and J by 4 bases, with 13 bases between. The CDR3 extends over 13 amino acids. The germline gives CDR1 SQVTM, CDR2 ANQGSEA. CDR3 in amino acids: CSVVEGPGETQYF. CDR3 nucleotides: TGCAGCGTTGTAGAGGGACCGGGAGAGACCCAGTACTTC.